This TCR beta chain was captured in a study of cytomegalovirus exposure and HLA in healthy donors. Study-level points and caveats: Cytomegalovirus-associated status was assigned to about 180 TCR beta chains. Presence/absence analyses took donor sequencing depth as roughly uniform. Sequencing likely generated an artifact that appeared as a cluster of highly shared sequence variants.

V shed 4 bases, J shed 1 base, and the junction held 8 bases outside the gene matches. Germline V gene sequence: CDR1 SGHNT, CDR2 YYREEE (reference sequence). The CDR3 consists of 16 residues. Of note for this clone: Its antigen is unidentified.

A multiplex PCR was run with 60 Vbeta primers and 13 Jbeta primers. The assay was immunoSEQ multiplex PCR, and TCRdb's table has in-frame clones only and misses some. This sample has 160,000 or so clones, with around 80% found just once. Every donor was a healthy person donating bone marrow. Sequencing was performed on PBMCs. This clonotype was obtained from a man aged 18 to 30 in good health and CMV-seropositive. The V and J genes are TRBV5-4 and TRBJ2-7; TRBD2 matches at 10 bases. CDR3 region: CASSGTGTSASYEQYF. The CDR3 nucleotides read TGTGCCAGCAGCGGAACCGGGACTAGCGCGTCCTACGAGCAGTACTTC.